This paragraph reports one T cell receptor (beta chain). Its antigen is not identified. These data are taken from a study of metastatic and nonmetastatic thyroid tumors. Study summary: Peripheral blood and tumor or nodule samples from malignant and benign thyroid patients were compared.

The ends were cut back, 6 bases at V and 2 bases at J, with 4 bases in the middle. The CDR3 loop spans 11 amino acids. CDR1 and CDR2 (germline): MNHNS, SASEGT. The study's findings and limits: Within blood and tumor, benign nodules reportedly had significantly lower TCR beta diversity than malignant thyroid tumors did.

Ahead of thyroid surgery, no patient had received treatment of any kind. TCRdb re-analyzed the PCR reads through MiXCR. In the table there are 15,000 to 20,000 clones, under 30% of which are singletons. The sequenced sample was tumor tissue. This receptor was obtained from a female donor with papillary thyroid cancer or a benign thyroid nodule (not recorded which). Some clones in this sample may be carry-over from other donors' samples. V gene TRBV6-1 combines with J gene TRBJ1-2, with unresolved D. For the CDR3, the DNA is TGTGCCAGCAGAGCGAACTATGGCTACACCTTC. It is translated as CASRANYGYTF.